This record concerns one TCR beta chain sequence. The method was immunoSEQ multiplex PCR; TCRdb's version includes in-frame clones alone and lacks a portion of them. The repertoire consists of over 150,000 clones, with approximately 86% occurring once and the leading ten covering around 0.5%. The sample comes from a study of blood T cell repertoires in COVID-19. Source material: peripheral blood. The source is a man aged 60 to 75 with COVID-19, enrolled during active disease.

CDR3 in amino acids: CASSPHSTVNTEAFF. Here the CDR3 DNA reads TGTGCCAGCAGTCCGCACTCGACAGTGAACACTGAAGCTTTCTTT. The V call is TRBV6-2 or TRBV6-3, the J call TRBJ1-1; a possible D gene is TRBD1 (5 bases). Germline-derived CDR1 and CDR2 are MNHEY and SVGEGT. The V gene lost 5 bases and the J gene lost 0 bases, with 13 bases spanning the gap. This CDR3 has 15 residues.